By its share, the clone carrying this TCR beta chain is medium-sized (0.01 to 0.1%). Its specificity is not known. The CDR3 spans 12 residues. The V and J ends lost 6 bases and 11 bases respectively, with 15 bases between them. Looked up from germline, CDR1 is LNHDA and CDR2 is SQIVND (reference sequence). The sample belongs to a study of cytotoxic CD8 clonotypes in ibrutinib-treated CLL. Study outcomes and limitations: The clonality rise at ibrutinib response reflected private clonotype expansion.

Sequencing was performed with immunoSEQ multiplex PCR; in TCRdb, only in-frame clones are kept and a portion is missing. Here the sample spans about 18,000 clones, 75% to 85% being singletons. This specimen was PBMCs, taken before ibrutinib treatment. This receptor was obtained from a human donor with chronic lymphocytic leukemia. V usage is TRBV19 and J usage is TRBJ2-3, with D possibly matching TRBD1 (6 bases). The CDR3 protein is CASRKGEAGQYF. Written as DNA, the CDR3 is TGTGCCAGTAGAAAGGGGGAAGCTGGGCAGTATTTT.